Reported below is one T cell receptor beta chain. Its target is unknown. Trimming stripped 2 bases from V and 3 bases from J, with 18 bases between. The V gene's germline CDR1 is SGHTS and CDR2 YDEGEE. The CDR3 consists of 16 residues. The PCR had 60 Vbeta and 13 Jbeta primers. TCRdb's copy holds only in-frame clones and misses some; the assay was immunoSEQ multiplex PCR. The sample yields fewer than 150,000 clones, more than 70% seen once. The data stem from a study of cytomegalovirus exposure and HLA in healthy donors. Study-wide points: Reports state that TCR beta sequences accurately predicted most subjects' HLA-A and HLA-B alleles. Reported results showed that the classifier diagnosed cytomegalovirus status with high specificity and sensitivity.

The rearrangement links TRBV5-8 to TRBJ2-7; D perhaps matches TRBD1 (6 bases). The source material was PBMCs. This TCR derives from a man aged 30 to 45 in good health and CMV-seronegative. The CDR3 DNA sequence: TGTGCCAGCAGCTTCCTCTACAGGGTTGAGAACTACGAGCAGTACTTC. The encoded protein is CASSFLYRVENYEQYF.